This TCR beta chain was captured in a study of CD8 T cells in Susac syndrome. Germline loops: CDR1 SGDLS, CDR2 YYNGEE. After removal of 2 bases from V and 10 bases from J, the junction contained 9 bases not matched to a gene. This CDR3 comprises 17 residues. Roughly 0.45 to 1 ug RNA was reverse transcribed with random hexamers. TCRdb passed the immunoSEQ multiplex PCR reads through MiXCR, listing each CDR3 protein once. The data show 100,000 to 150,000 distinct CDR3 sequences, with 90% to 95% seen just once and roughly 0.3% held by the top ten. The material sequenced was CD8+ T cells from PBMCs. This sequence was found in a human donor with multiple sclerosis. The chain is built from TRBV9 and TRBJ2-1; 16 positions match TRBD2. The CDR3 here is CASSVAGTSGRVGEQFF. The CDR3 bases are TGTGCCAGCAGCGTGGCAGGGACTAGCGGGAGGGTAGGAGAGCAGTTCTTC.